One sample yielded the 30 T cell receptor beta chains listed below, sequenced in a study of T cell responses to AZD1222 COVID-19 vaccine. The method was immunoSEQ multiplex PCR; TCRdb's version includes in-frame clones alone and lacks a portion of them. The sample records roughly 120,000 clones, nearly 90% being singletons. The sequences come from peripheral blood, collected on day 0 of AZD1222 vaccination. The receptor set was obtained from an adult in good health.

The genes are TRBV28 and TRBJ1-4; TRBD1 is a possible D gene (5 bases). The length of the CDR3 is 14 residues. Germline loops: CDR1 MDHEN, CDR2 SYDVKM. V was shortened by 6 bases and J by 3 bases, with 11 bases between the two germline ends. CDR3 sequence reads: CASRVQVSNEKLFF. For the CDR3, the DNA is TGTGCCAGCAGGGTACAGGTCTCTAATGAAAAACTGTTTTTT.

The V and J genes are TRBV28 and TRBJ1-2, with 8 bases identical to TRBD1. V lost 3 bases to trimming and J lost 4 bases; unmatched junction nucleotides: 4. This CDR3 region has 14 residues. The germline V gene has CDR1 MDHEN and CDR2 SYDVKM. Here the CDR3 DNA reads TGTGCCAGCAGTTTTAACAGGGGGGCCTATGGCTACACCTTC. As protein: CASSFNRGAYGYTF.

This clone was seen only once. The J gene is TRBJ1-2, the V gene TRBV6-5; D is uncertain. Between the trimmed V and J ends, which lost 6 bases and 3 bases, there was a span of 11 bases. The CDR3 has 13 residues. Germline CDR1 and CDR2: MNHEY and SVGAGI. CDR3 residues: CASRNGPDYGYTF. CDR3 in DNA: TGTGCCAGCAGAAATGGGCCCGACTATGGCTACACCTTC.

The chain carries TRBV5-8 and TRBJ1-4; D is perhaps TRBD1 (6 bases). The CDR3 is made up of 16 amino acids. The V gene's germline CDR1 is SGHTS and CDR2 YDEGEE. Trimming left V 0 bases short and J 1 base short, with 10 bases between. CDR3 region: CASSLGGGGTNEKLFF. CDR3 nucleotide sequence: TGTGCCAGCAGCTTGGGAGGGGGAGGAACTAATGAAAAACTGTTTTTT.

J is TRBJ2-1 and V is TRBV7-2; possibly TRBD2 for D (6 bases). The germline CDR1 and CDR2 sequences are SGHTA and FQGNSA. This CDR3 region has 15 residues. The V end was cut by 0 bases, the J end by 10 bases, with 16 bases between. CDR3 sequence: CASSLALGLPGEQFF. The CDR3 nucleotides read TGTGCCAGCAGCTTAGCGCTGGGACTCCCTGGGGAGCAGTTCTTC.

The CDR3 DNA reads TGTGCCACCGGGGGGAGGGAGAGGAGCACTGAAGCTTTCTTT. This encodes CATGGRERSTEAFF. The chain has TRBV6-5 and TRBJ1-1, with D maybe TRBD1 (5 bases). This CDR3 spans 14 amino acids. Germline V lookup: CDR1 MNHEY, CDR2 SVGAGI. V lost 10 bases, J lost 4 bases, and 19 bases lay in between.

The count of this clone is one. V is TRBV4-1 and J is TRBJ1-4, with D perhaps TRBD1 (6 bases). V lost 0 bases and J lost 11, with 19 bases in between. There are 16 residues in the CDR3. Germline CDR1 MGHRA, CDR2 YSYEKL. The CDR3 is CASSQEAGVRVPKLFF. In DNA, the CDR3 is TGCGCCAGCAGCCAAGAAGCAGGGGTACGGGTTCCGAAACTGTTTTTT.

In this sample, this clone turned up once. This chain connects TRBV6-5 to TRBJ1-2, with TRBD1 as a possible D gene (6 bases). V shed 7 bases and J shed 4 bases, with 19 bases lying between them. The CDR3 has 15 residues. Germline CDR1 reads MNHEY; CDR2 reads SVGAGI. DNA of the CDR3: TGTGCCAGCAACCAATGGGGGGCCCTAAGCTATGGCTACACCTTC. This translates into CASNQWGALSYGYTF.

The rearrangement joins TRBV6-2 or TRBV6-3 to TRBJ1-5; D possibly corresponds to TRBD1 (6 bases). Germline V gene lookup returns CDR1 MNHEY and CDR2 SVGEGT. Trimming took off 2 bases at V and 7 bases at J, with 9 bases between the two ends. The CDR3 runs to 13 residues. CDR3 coding DNA: TGTGCCAGCAGTTACGGACAGTTCCAGCCCCAGCATTTT. Translation gives CASSYGQFQPQHF.

The gene calls are TRBV23-1 and TRBJ1-5; 8 bases are a match to TRBD1. TRBV23-1 is an open reading frame, and its role is uncertain. CDR3 length: 17 amino acids. V shed 5 bases and J 5 bases; nucleotides not matched to a gene: 14. The CDR3: CASSAAGDRGADQPQHF. For the CDR3, the DNA is TGCGCCAGCAGTGCCGCAGGTGACAGGGGCGCCGATCAGCCCCAGCATTTT.

This sequence joins TRBV6-1 and TRBJ2-4; D not certain. V was clipped by 3 bases and J by 15 bases, with 12 bases between them. CDR3 length: 11 amino acids. CDR1 is MNHNS and CDR2 is SASEGT in the germline V gene. CDR3 amino acids: CASSDLRATYF. The CDR3 coding sequence is TGTGCCAGCAGTGACCTTCGGGCCACGTACTTC.

The rearrangement links TRBV5-5 to TRBJ2-7; D assignment may be TRBD1 or TRBD2 (5 bases each). This CDR3 has 14 amino acids. Trimming removed 4 bases from V and 1 base from J, with 12 bases in between. CDR1 is SGHKS and CDR2 is YYEKEE in the germline V gene (reference sequence). CDR3 region: CASSPGTLSYEQYF. The CDR3, as DNA: TGTGCCAGCAGCCCCGGGACCCTGTCCTACGAGCAGTACTTC.

The V gene is TRBV10-3, the J gene TRBJ2-7; D is perhaps TRBD2 (5 bases). The CDR3 spans 15 residues. V was shortened by 0 bases and J by 2 bases, with 11 bases between the two germline ends. In germline, CDR1 is ENHRY, CDR2 SYGVKD. CDR3 nucleotides: TGTGCCATCAGTGAGTCCTCGGGAACCCCCTACGAGCAGTACTTC. It yields the protein CAISESSGTPYEQYF.

This chain joins TRBV4-2 and TRBJ1-4; 9 nucleotides line up with TRBD1. CDR3 length: 15 amino acids. The V gene's germline CDR1 is LGHNA and CDR2 YNFKEQ. The J segment lost 7 bases and the V segment lost 0 bases, leaving 3 bases of the junction unmatched. CDR3 residues: CASSQEDRGFEKLFF. The CDR3 region has the DNA TGTGCCAGCAGCCAAGAGGACAGGGGATTTGAAAAACTGTTTTTT.

The chain couples TRBV15 to TRBJ1-1, with D unresolved. The CDR3 extends over 15 amino acids. V was pared by 6 bases and J by 1 base, with 15 bases between. Germline CDR1 is LNHNV and CDR2 is YYDKDF (reference sequence). The CDR3 sequence: CATSQDIQPNTEAFF. The CDR3 DNA is TGTGCCACCAGTCAAGACATACAGCCGAACACTGAAGCTTTCTTT.

V and J are TRBV30 and TRBJ2-7; 7 nucleotides agree with TRBD2. V shed 3 bases, J shed 5 bases, and the junction held 7 bases outside the gene matches. Germline loops: CDR1 GTSNPN, CDR2 SVGIG (reference sequence). This CDR3 is built from 13 residues. CDR3 sequence: CAWRWGGGDEQYF. The CDR3, as DNA: TGTGCCTGGAGATGGGGCGGGGGTGACGAGCAGTACTTC.

The CDR3 spells CASRPGTANSPLHF. In DNA, the CDR3 is TGTGCCAGCAGACCCGGGACAGCTAATTCACCCCTCCACTTT. This chain connects TRBV9 to TRBJ1-6, with 7 nucleotides matching TRBD1. Losses at the gene ends were 5 bases for V and 6 bases for J; bases not matched to a gene: 5. Germline loops: CDR1 SGDLS, CDR2 YYNGEE. CDR3 size: 14 residues.

The chain links TRBV6-5 to TRBJ1-5; D is undetermined. The V end was cut by 6 bases, the J end by 5 bases, with 8 bases between. The germline V gene encodes CDR1 MNHEY and CDR2 SVGAGI. The CDR3 is 12 residues long. In DNA, the CDR3 is TGTGCCAGCAGGAAAAATGATCAGCCCCAGCATTTT. It encodes CASRKNDQPQHF.

CDR3 in amino acids: CASSQESGGSYNEQFF. CDR3 in DNA: TGTGCCAGCAGCCAAGAATCGGGGGGTTCCTACAATGAGCAGTTCTTC. The chain uses TRBV4-2 and TRBJ2-1; 7 nucleotides align to TRBD2. The CDR3 sequence is 16 residues long. Germline values: CDR1 LGHNA, CDR2 YNFKEQ. V shed 0 bases and J 1 base; nucleotides not matched to a gene: 3.

The chain recombines TRBV7-9 with TRBJ1-1, with 7 nucleotides matching TRBD1. CDR1 is SEHNR, CDR2 FQNEAQ, per germline (reference sequence). The ends lost 11 bases at V and 0 bases at J; junction bases unmatched: 15. This CDR3 is 16 amino acids long. This CDR3 is CALNPGGGLLNTEAFF. The CDR3 DNA is TGTGCCCTCAATCCAGGGGGAGGACTACTGAACACTGAAGCTTTCTTT.

The V and J genes are TRBV29-1 and TRBJ1-5; 9 positions agree with TRBD1. The J segment lost 6 bases and the V segment lost 5 bases, leaving 5 bases of the junction unmatched. Germline V gene sequence: CDR1 SQVTM, CDR2 ANQGSEA. There are 13 residues in the CDR3. In nucleotides, the CDR3 is TGCAGCGTTACAGGGGGCTCGGGTCAGCCCCAGCATTTT. As protein: CSVTGGSGQPQHF.

The chain recombines TRBV30 with TRBJ1-3; no clear D. Germline V CDR1 and CDR2: GTSNPN, SVGIG (reference sequence). V lost 3 bases and J 1 base, leaving 16 bases between the germline ends. The CDR3 totals 16 residues. For the CDR3, the DNA is TGTGCCTGGAGCATGGCCCGGGTTTCGTCTGGAAACACCATATATTTT. It translates to CAWSMARVSSGNTIYF.

This chain's CDR3 is CAWGPWGDEKLFF. The CDR3 DNA follows: TGTGCCTGGGGACCTTGGGGGGATGAAAAACTGTTTTTT. V is TRBV30 and J is TRBJ1-4, with D tentatively TRBD1 (5 bases). CDR1 and CDR2 (germline): GTSNPN, SVGIG (reference sequence). The CDR3 is made up of 13 amino acids. The germline V and J ends were trimmed by 5 bases and 6 bases, with 13 bases remaining between them.

The rearrangement uses TRBV2 and TRBJ1-1, with D uncertain. This CDR3 is 15 amino acids long. Germline values: CDR1 SNHLY, CDR2 FYNNEI. Deletions cut 3 bases from V and 4 bases from J, with 15 bases between. The CDR3 DNA reads TGTGCCAGCAGTGATGGGGATTTTGATGCCACTGAAGCTTTCTTT. Its protein product is CASSDGDFDATEAFF.

This sequence joins TRBV27 and TRBJ1-1; D is uncertain. The germline V gene encodes CDR1 MNHEY and CDR2 SMNVEV (reference sequence). V gave up 6 bases and J gave up 4 bases, with 18 bases separating them. CDR3 length equals 15 residues. CDR3 nucleotides: TGTGCCAGCAGCGAAAATGTGGTAGGCGGCACTGAAGCTTTCTTT. Translation gives CASSENVVGGTEAFF.

The chain is built from TRBV6-5 and TRBJ1-1; D gene uncertain. This CDR3 spans 15 amino acids. Germline V lookup: CDR1 MNHEY, CDR2 SVGAGI. Trimming removed 2 bases at V and 0 bases at J, with 10 bases between. DNA for the CDR3: TGTGCCAGCAGTTACGGTGGCACCATGAACACTGAAGCTTTCTTT. Translated: CASSYGGTMNTEAFF.

This sequence joins TRBV11-2 and TRBJ1-1; 7 bases line up with TRBD1. This CDR3 is 14 amino acids long. V was pared by 4 bases and J by 0 bases, with 2 bases of the junction left unmatched. Germline CDR1 and CDR2: SGHAT and FQNNGV. This chain's CDR3 is CASSSDRVNTEAFF. CDR3 DNA sequence: TGTGCCAGCAGCTCCGACAGGGTGAACACTGAAGCTTTCTTT.

The J gene is TRBJ1-5, the V gene TRBV5-6; no firm D call. The germline gives CDR1 SGHDT, CDR2 YYEEEE. Trimming took 4 bases from V and 7 from J, leaving 15 bases between them. The CDR3 sequence is 14 residues long. The CDR3 bases are TGTGCCAGCAGCACCCGAAAGAGCGGACAGCCCCAGCATTTT. As protein: CASSTRKSGQPQHF.

This clone was picked up one time. The gene calls are TRBV15 and TRBJ2-7; tentatively, D is TRBD1 (6 bases). From germline, CDR1 is LNHNV and CDR2 YYDKDF (reference sequence). The CDR3 extends over 12 amino acids. With 2 bases removed from V and 4 bases from J, the gap between germline ends came to 6 bases. CDR3 residues: CATSRQGYEQYF. For the CDR3, the DNA is TGTGCCACCAGCAGACAGGGGTACGAGCAGTACTTC.

The CDR3, as DNA: TGTGCCAGCAGCTCCGGGGCGGGGGAGCACACTGAAGCTTTCTTT. It yields the protein CASSSGAGEHTEAFF. This chain joins TRBV11-2 and TRBJ1-1; D possibly corresponds to TRBD1 (5 bases). Germline V CDR1 and CDR2: SGHAT, FQNNGV. The CDR3 length is 15 residues. V was trimmed by 4 bases and J by 3 bases, leaving 15 bases between them.